This T cell receptor beta chain is drawn from a study of blood T cell repertoires in COVID-19. Data came from immunoSEQ multiplex PCR; TCRdb stores just in-frame clones and leaves some out. Of approximately 280,000 clones listed, over 75% are singletons. Deletions cut 0 bases from V and 7 bases from J, with 10 bases between. CDR1 and CDR2 from the germline V gene are SGHDN and FVKESK. This CDR3 has 13 amino acids. Sequenced material: peripheral blood. The rearrangement joins TRBV14 to TRBJ2-7, with D possibly matching TRBD2 (5 bases). The sequence was collected from a man aged 45-60 years with active or convalescent COVID-19. The CDR3 spells CASSQDLSGEQYF. The CDR3 DNA follows: TGTGCCAGCAGCCAAGATTTAAGCGGAGAGCAGTACTTC.